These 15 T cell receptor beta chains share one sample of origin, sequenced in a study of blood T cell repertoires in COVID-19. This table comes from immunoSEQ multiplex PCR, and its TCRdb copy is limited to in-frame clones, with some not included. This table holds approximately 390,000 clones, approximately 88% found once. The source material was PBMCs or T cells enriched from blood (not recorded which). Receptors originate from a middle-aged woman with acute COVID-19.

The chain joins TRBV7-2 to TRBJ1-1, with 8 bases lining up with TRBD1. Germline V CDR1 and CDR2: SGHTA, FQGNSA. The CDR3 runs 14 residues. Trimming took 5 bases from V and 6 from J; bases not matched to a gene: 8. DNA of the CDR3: TGTGCCAGCAGCACAGGACAGGGTAGATCTGAAGCTTTCTTT. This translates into CASSTGQGRSEAFF.

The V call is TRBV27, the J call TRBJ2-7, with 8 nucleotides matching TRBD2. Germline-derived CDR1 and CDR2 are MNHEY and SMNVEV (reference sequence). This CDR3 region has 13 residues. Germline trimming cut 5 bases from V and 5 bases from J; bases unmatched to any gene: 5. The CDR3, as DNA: TGTGCCAGCAGTCGGCGGGGGGTCCACGAGCAGTACTTC. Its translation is CASSRRGVHEQYF.

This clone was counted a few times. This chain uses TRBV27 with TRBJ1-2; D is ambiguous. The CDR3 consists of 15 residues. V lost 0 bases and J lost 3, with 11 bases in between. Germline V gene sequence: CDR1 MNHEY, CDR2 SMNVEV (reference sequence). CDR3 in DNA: TGTGCCAGCAGTTTATCCGGGAACCTACACTATGGCTACACCTTC. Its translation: CASSLSGNLHYGYTF.

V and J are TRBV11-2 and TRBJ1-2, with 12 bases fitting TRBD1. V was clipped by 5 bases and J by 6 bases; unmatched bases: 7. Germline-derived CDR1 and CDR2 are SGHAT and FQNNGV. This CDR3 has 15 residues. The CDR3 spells CASSVRDRGRDGYTF. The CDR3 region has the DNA TGTGCCAGCAGCGTCCGGGACAGGGGGCGTGATGGCTACACCTTC.

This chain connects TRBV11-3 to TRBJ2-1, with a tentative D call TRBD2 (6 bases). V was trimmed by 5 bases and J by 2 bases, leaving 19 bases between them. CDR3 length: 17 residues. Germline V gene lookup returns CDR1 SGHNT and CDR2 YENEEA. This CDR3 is CASSHVRDGGAYNEQFF. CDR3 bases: TGTGCCAGCAGCCACGTTAGAGACGGGGGAGCCTACAATGAGCAGTTCTTC.

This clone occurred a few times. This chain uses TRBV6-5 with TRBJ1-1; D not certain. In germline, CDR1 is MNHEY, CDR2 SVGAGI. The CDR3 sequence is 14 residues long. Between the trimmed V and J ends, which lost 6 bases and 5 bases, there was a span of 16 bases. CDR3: CASRPKSRGTEAFF. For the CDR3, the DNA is TGTGCCAGCAGACCTAAGTCGCGGGGAACTGAAGCTTTCTTT.

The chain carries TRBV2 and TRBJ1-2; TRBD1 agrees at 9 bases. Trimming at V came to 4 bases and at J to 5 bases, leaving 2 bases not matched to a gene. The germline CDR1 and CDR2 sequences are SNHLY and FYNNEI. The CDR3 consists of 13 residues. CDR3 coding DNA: TGTGCCAGCAGTGTGGGACAGGGATATGGCTACACCTTC. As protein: CASSVGQGYGYTF.

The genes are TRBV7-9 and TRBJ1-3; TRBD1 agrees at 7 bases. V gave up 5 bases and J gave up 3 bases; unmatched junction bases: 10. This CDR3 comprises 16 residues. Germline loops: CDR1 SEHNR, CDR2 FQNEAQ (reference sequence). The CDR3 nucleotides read TGTGCCAGCAGCCCAAGTCAGGGGGTGGATGGAAACACCATATATTTT. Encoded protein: CASSPSQGVDGNTIYF. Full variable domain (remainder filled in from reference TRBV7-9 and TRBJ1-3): DTGVSQNPRHKITKRGQNVTFRCDPISEHNRLYWYRQTLGQGPEFLTYFQNEAQLEKSRLLSDRFSAERPKGSFSTLEIQRTEQGDSAMYLCASSPSQGVDGNTIYFGEGSWLTVV.

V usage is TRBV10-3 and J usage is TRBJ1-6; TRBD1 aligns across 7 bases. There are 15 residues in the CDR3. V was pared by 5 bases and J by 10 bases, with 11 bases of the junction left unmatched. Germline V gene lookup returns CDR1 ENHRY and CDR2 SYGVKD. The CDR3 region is CAISLTDRALSPLHF. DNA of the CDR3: TGTGCCATCAGTTTAACCGACAGGGCTTTGTCACCCCTCCACTTT.

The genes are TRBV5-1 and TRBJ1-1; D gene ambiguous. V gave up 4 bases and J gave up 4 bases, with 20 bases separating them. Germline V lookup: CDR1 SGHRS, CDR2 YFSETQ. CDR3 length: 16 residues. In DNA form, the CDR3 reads TGCGCCAGCAGCCCGTTGGCAGGCGACGCGGGCACTGAAGCTTTCTTT. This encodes CASSPLAGDAGTEAFF.

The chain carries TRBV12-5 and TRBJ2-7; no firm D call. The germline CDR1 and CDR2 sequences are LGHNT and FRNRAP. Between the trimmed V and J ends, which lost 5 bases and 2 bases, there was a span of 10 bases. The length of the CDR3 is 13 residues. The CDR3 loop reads CASGTQTPYEQYF. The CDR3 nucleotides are TGTGCTAGTGGTACTCAGACACCCTACGAGCAGTACTTC.

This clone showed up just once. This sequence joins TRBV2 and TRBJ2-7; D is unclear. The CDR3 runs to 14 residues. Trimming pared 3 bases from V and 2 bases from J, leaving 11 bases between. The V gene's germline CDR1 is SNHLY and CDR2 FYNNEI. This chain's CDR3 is CASSEVGQTYEQYF. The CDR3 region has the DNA TGTGCCAGCAGTGAGGTTGGGCAGACCTACGAGCAGTACTTC.

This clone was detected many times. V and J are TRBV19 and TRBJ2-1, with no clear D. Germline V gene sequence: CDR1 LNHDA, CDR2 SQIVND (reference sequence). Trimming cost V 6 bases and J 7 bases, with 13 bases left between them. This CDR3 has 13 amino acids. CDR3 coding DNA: TGTGCCAGTAGACCTCCCTCCCGGAATGAGCAGTTCTTC. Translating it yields CASRPPSRNEQFF. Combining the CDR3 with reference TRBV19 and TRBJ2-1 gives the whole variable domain DGGITQSPKYLFRKEGQNVTLSCEQNLNHDAMYWYRQDPGQGLRLIYYSQIVNDFQKGDIAEGYSVSREKKESFPLTVTSAQKNPTAFYLCASRPPSRNEQFFGPGTRLTVL.

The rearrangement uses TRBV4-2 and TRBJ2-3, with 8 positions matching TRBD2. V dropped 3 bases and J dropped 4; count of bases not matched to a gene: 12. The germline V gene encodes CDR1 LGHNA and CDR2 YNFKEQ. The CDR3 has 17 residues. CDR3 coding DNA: TGTGCCAGCAGCCACAATCACGGGGGGGCCTTCGCAGATACGCAGTATTTT. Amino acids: CASSHNHGGAFADTQYF.

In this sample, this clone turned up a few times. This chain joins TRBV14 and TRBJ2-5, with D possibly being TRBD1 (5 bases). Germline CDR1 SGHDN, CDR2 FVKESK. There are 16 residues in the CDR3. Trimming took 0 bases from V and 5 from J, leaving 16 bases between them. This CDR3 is CASSQEAGKTFETQYF. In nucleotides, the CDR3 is TGTGCCAGCAGCCAAGAAGCAGGGAAGACTTTCGAGACCCAGTACTTC.